The present entry profiles one T cell receptor beta chain with its context. Its specificity is not known. This sample is part of a study of PD-1 blockade in classical Hodgkin lymphoma. At the level of the study: Once every 2 weeks, patients received intravenous nivolumab at 3 mg/kg. Study-wide findings and caveats: Compared with healthy donors, newly diagnosed patients reportedly showed lower baseline TCR diversity. Whatever underlies the repertoire differences (possibly disease activity or prior therapy) remains undefined.

Time point noted: cycle 4 day 1 (C4D1), after about 6 weeks of nivolumab. Patients all relapsed after autologous stem cell transplantation, and there was variation in brentuximab vedotin exposure. The assay was immunoSEQ multiplex PCR, and TCRdb's table has in-frame clones only and misses some. Of some 86,000 clones listed, less than 95% were seen once; the top ten hold around 2.9%. The V and J ends lost 3 bases and 9 bases, in that order; junction bases with no gene match: 1. This CDR3 contains 12 residues. Germline V gene data show CDR1 as MNHEY and CDR2 as SVGAGI. This clonotype originated in a human donor with classical Hodgkin lymphoma. The rearrangement links TRBV6-5 to TRBJ2-1; 8 bases agree with TRBD1. The specimen comprised peripheral blood mononuclear cells (PBMCs), sampled before the fourth cycle of nivolumab. In nucleotides, the CDR3 is TGTGCCAGCAGTTATGGGACAGGTGAGCAGTTCTTC. Protein: CASSYGTGEQFF.